This entry is about one TCR beta chain. The data were obtained in a study of blood T cell repertoires in COVID-19. The wider study: Sites across the United States, Italy and Spain contributed samples from acute and convalescent COVID-19. PBMCs, B-cell-depleted T cells, or T cells provided the cDNA or gDNA that made up the material.

Germline V gene lookup returns CDR1 LGHNT and CDR2 FRNRAP. CDR3 length: 15 amino acids. Trimming removed 0 bases from V and 2 bases from J, with 7 bases in between. Original processing notes: The assay estimated nucleated cells by amplifying reference gene primers. The method was immunoSEQ multiplex PCR; TCRdb's version includes in-frame clones alone and lacks a portion of them. V and J calls and clone size follow that table, whereas D and trimming were derived from the DNA. The sample has fewer than 250,000 clones, roughly 80% seen once. Study members were between about 18 and 95 years old and lived in 20 to 25 US regions.

Sequenced material: PBMCs or T cells enriched from blood (not recorded which). The V gene is TRBV12-5, the J gene TRBJ2-2; tentatively, D is TRBD1 (6 bases). The source is a woman in her forties who had been exposed to COVID-19. This CDR3 is CASGLVQGNTGELFF. The CDR3 nucleotides read TGTGCTAGTGGTTTGGTACAGGGTAACACCGGGGAGCTGTTTTTT.